Sequencing of this TCR beta chain was carried out in a study of T cells after yellow fever vaccination. Each CDR3 protein is one row after TCRdb ran MiXCR on the 5' RACE reads. The table lists hundreds of thousands of distinct CDR3 sequences, over 15% of them singletons. Germline values: CDR1 SQVTM, CDR2 ANQGSEA. The CDR3 is made up of 12 amino acids. V lost 7 bases and J lost 5; bases outside the gene matches: 6. The chain combines TRBV29-1 with TRBJ2-7; the match to TRBD1 covers 9 bases. The specimen comprised PBMCs, sampled 15 days after the yellow fever booster vaccination. The sequence was collected from a man aged 30 to 45 who received the YFV17D yellow fever vaccine. In DNA form, the CDR3 reads TGCAGCGCCGGGACAGGGACAAACGAGCAGTACTTC. The encoded protein is CSAGTGTNEQYF.